The clone carrying this TCR beta chain was recorded only once. The antigen remains unidentified. Nominally healthy donors provided the samples, though records likely missed some immune exposures. Germline CDR1 is SGHTS and CDR2 is YDEGEE. This CDR3 contains 17 residues. The V segment lost 3 bases and the J segment 12 bases; nucleotides outside the gene matches: 17. These data originate in a study of cytomegalovirus exposure and HLA in healthy donors. Whole-study findings and limits: Sequencing had likely introduced a cluster of highly shared sequence variants as an artifact. As a later analysis revealed, most CMV-associated TCR beta chains appeared HLA-restricted. The study recorded about 150 TCR beta chains that were cytomegalovirus-associated.

The PCR made use of 60 Vbeta and 13 Jbeta primers. Method: immunoSEQ multiplex PCR; TCRdb's copy keeps in-frame clones and lacks some. The sample contains some 160,000 clones, 70% to 90% of which appear only once. The genes are TRBV5-8 and TRBJ2-1; 11 nucleotides agree with TRBD2. Material for sequencing was PBMCs. The sequence derives from a man aged 25-45 years in good health and CMV-seropositive. The CDR3 nucleotides are TGTGCCAGCAGCTGGATGGGACTAGCGGAACCCCTTTTAGGGCAGTTCTTC. It translates to CASSWMGLAEPLLGQFF.